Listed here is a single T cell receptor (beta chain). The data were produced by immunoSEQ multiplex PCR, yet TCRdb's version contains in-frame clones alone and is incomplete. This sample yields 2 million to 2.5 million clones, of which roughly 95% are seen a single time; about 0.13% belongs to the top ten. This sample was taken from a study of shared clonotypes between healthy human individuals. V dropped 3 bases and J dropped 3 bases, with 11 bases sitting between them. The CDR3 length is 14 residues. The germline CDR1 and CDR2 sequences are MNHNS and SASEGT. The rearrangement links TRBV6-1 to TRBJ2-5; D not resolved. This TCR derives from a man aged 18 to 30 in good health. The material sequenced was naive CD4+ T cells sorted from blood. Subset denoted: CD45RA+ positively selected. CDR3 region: CASSDFWQKETQYF. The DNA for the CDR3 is TGTGCCAGCAGTGATTTTTGGCAAAAAGAGACCCAGTACTTC.